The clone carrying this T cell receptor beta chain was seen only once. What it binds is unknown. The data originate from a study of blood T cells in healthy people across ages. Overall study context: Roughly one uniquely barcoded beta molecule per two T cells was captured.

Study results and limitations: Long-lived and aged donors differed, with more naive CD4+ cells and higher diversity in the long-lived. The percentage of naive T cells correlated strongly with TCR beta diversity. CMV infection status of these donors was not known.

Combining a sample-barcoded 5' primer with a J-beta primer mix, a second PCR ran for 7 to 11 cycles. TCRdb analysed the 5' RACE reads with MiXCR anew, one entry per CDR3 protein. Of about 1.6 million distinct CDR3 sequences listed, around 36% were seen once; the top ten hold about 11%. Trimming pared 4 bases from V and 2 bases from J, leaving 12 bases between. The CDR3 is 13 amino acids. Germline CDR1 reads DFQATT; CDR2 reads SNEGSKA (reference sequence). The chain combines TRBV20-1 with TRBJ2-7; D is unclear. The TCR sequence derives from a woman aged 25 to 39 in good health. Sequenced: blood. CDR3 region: CSATTDGPYEQYF. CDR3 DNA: TGCAGTGCTACCACGGACGGTCCCTACGAGCAGTACTTC.